This T cell receptor beta chain was observed in a study of cytomegalovirus exposure and HLA in healthy donors. Study-level findings and limits: Roughly uniform sequencing depth across donors was assumed, possibly incorrectly.

This clone has just a few counts. The antigen is undetermined. 13 Jbeta primers and 60 Vbeta primers were used for the PCR. Clones were read by immunoSEQ multiplex PCR, and TCRdb kept only the in-frame ones, dropping some. The sample shows 150,000 to 200,000 clones, roughly nine tenths of them seen only once. The CDR3 totals 12 residues. The V gene's germline CDR1 is MNHNS and CDR2 SASEGT. Trimming stripped 8 bases from V and 6 bases from J, with 13 bases between. This sequence joins TRBV6-1 and TRBJ1-1, with D possibly being TRBD1 (5 bases). Sequences were obtained from PBMCs. The source of this sequence is a boy under 10 years old in good health and CMV-seronegative. The CDR3 loop is CASSYWGAEAFF. The CDR3 DNA follows: TGTGCCAGCTCTTACTGGGGCGCTGAAGCTTTCTTT.